This TCR beta chain is drawn from a study of control samples from healthy donors and cancer patients. CDR1 is MNHNS, CDR2 SASEGT, per germline. CDR3 length equals 15 residues. Concerning this clone itself: The junction and the germline gene differ at one end; a read error may be behind it.

Assay used: immunoSEQ multiplex PCR; TCRdb lists only in-frame clones, some missing. In the table there are around 43,000 clones, roughly 90% of which are singletons. The receptor was isolated from a woman aged 45-60 years in good health. The chain uses TRBV6-1 and TRBJ2-2, with TRBD1 identical over 8 bases. The sequenced material came from blood. The CDR3 loop reads CASREDRGNTGELFF. The CDR3 nucleotides are TGTGCCAGCAGAGAAGACAGGGGGAACACCGGGGAGCTGTTTTTT.